This is a list of T cell receptor beta chains from one sample in a study of cytomegalovirus exposure and HLA in healthy donors. Repertoires were generated with immunoSEQ multiplex PCR, while TCRdb's copy carries only in-frame clones and drops some. The sample records nearly 200,000 clones, roughly 77% being singletons. The material sequenced was PBMCs. These receptors were obtained from a male donor in good health and CMV-seropositive. Each CDR3 is given with its conserved first and last residue. D genes are given only for firm matches. The listing skips clone size in some rows; elsewhere it reads once, few, many or a size class.

clone size,J gene,D gene,V gene,CDR3 protein,CDR3 DNA
-,TRBJ2-3,TRBD2,TRBV28,CASSDILAGGLDTQYF,TGTGCCAGCAGCGACATCCTAGCGGGAGGGTTAGATACGCAGTATTTT
-,TRBJ1-2,-,TRBV7-8,CASSEGQNYGYTF,TGTGCCAGCAGCGAAGGACAGAACTATGGCTACACCTTC
once,TRBJ1-5,-,TRBV4-3,CASSQDNNQPQHF,TGCGCCAGCAGCCAAGACAACAATCAGCCCCAGCATTTT
once,TRBJ2-3,-,TRBV15,CATSRAPDWGDTQYF,TGTGCCACCAGCAGAGCCCCGGACTGGGGAGATACGCAGTATTTT
-,TRBJ2-7,TRBD1,TRBV7-8,CASSLRTGTSYEQYF,TGTGCCAGCAGCTTACGGACAGGAACCTCCTACGAGCAGTACTTC
-,TRBJ2-3,TRBD2,TRBV6-6,CASSRSLAGDTDTQYF,TGTGCCAGCAGTCGCTCTCTAGCGGGAGACACAGATACGCAGTATTTT
-,TRBJ2-2,TRBD2,TRBV7-9,CASSSPGTSDTGELFF,TGTGCCAGCAGCTCTCCCGGGACTAGTGACACCGGGGAGCTGTTTTTT
-,TRBJ2-7,-,TRBV2,CASSENRDSYEQYF,TGTGCCAGCAGTGAAAACAGGGACTCCTACGAGCAGTACTTC
-,TRBJ2-5,-,TRBV4-3,CASSQDWRGETQYF,TGCGCCAGCAGCCAAGATTGGCGGGGCGAGACCCAGTACTTC
-,TRBJ1-2,-,TRBV6-6,CASSYSRGRDYGYTF,TGTGCCAGCAGTTACTCCAGAGGCAGGGACTATGGCTACACCTTC
-,TRBJ2-2,-,TRBV2,CASSARGRSNTGELFF,TGTGCCAGCAGTGCCCGGGGAAGATCGAACACCGGGGAGCTGTTTTTT
-,TRBJ2-7,-,TRBV27,CASSFLGEHPYEQYF,TGTGCCAGCAGTTTTCTAGGGGAACACCCCTACGAGCAGTACTTC
-,TRBJ2-7,-,TRBV9,CASSVAGAGSYEQYF,TGTGCCAGCAGCGTAGCAGGGGCAGGGTCCTACGAGCAGTACTTC
-,TRBJ2-7,TRBD1,TRBV30,CAWSAGQGAYEQYF,TGTGCCTGGAGCGCCGGTCAGGGGGCCTACGAGCAGTACTTC
-,TRBJ1-3,-,TRBV10-3,CAISEARSRGARNTIYF,TGTGCCATCAGTGAAGCCCGAAGTCGGGGGGCGAGGAACACCATATATTTT
-,TRBJ1-5,-,TRBV19,CASSIPRDNQPQHF,TGTGCCAGTAGTATCCCCAGGGACAATCAGCCCCAGCATTTT
-,TRBJ2-5,TRBD2,TRBV5-1,CASSIYLGLAGEGETQYF,TGCGCCAGCAGCATATACTTGGGACTAGCGGGAGAAGGAGAGACCCAGTACTTC
-,TRBJ2-5,TRBD1,TRBV19,CASNPGTGGRETQYF,TGTGCCAGTAACCCCGGGACAGGGGGTCGAGAGACCCAGTACTTC
few,TRBJ1-4,-,TRBV28,CASRRGGPTNEKLFF,TGTGCCAGCAGGAGGGGAGGCCCAACTAATGAAAAACTGTTTTTT
-,TRBJ2-1,TRBD1,TRBV11-3,CASSIGEDRGAVEQFF,TGTGCCAGCAGTATCGGTGAGGACAGGGGTGCCGTTGAGCAGTTCTTC
-,TRBJ2-7,TRBD2,TRBV11-2,CASSLAGLAGDPYEQYF,TGTGCCAGCAGCTTAGCCGGACTAGCGGGAGACCCCTACGAGCAGTACTTC
-,TRBJ1-2,-,TRBV7-2,CASNSITSYGYTF,TGTGCCAGCAACTCTATCACCTCTTATGGCTACACCTTC
-,TRBJ2-2,TRBD1,TRBV19,CASSGQANTGELFF,TGTGCCAGTAGCGGACAGGCGAACACCGGGGAGCTGTTTTTT
-,TRBJ2-5,TRBD1,TRBV14,CASSQQGQLEETQYF,TGTGCCAGCAGCCAACAGGGACAGCTCGAAGAGACCCAGTACTTC
-,TRBJ1-2,TRBD1,TRBV6-5,CASGTGEANYGYTF,TGTGCCAGCGGTACAGGGGAAGCGAACTATGGCTACACCTTC
-,TRBJ2-3,-,TRBV9,CASSLGLPGADTQYF,TGTGCCAGTTCTTTGGGACTCCCAGGCGCAGATACGCAGTATTTT
few,TRBJ2-7,-,TRBV27,CASSARDIFNEQYF,TGTGCCAGCAGTGCCCGGGACATCTTTAACGAGCAGTACTTC
-,TRBJ2-7,TRBD1,TRBV5-1,CASSPTGGTYEQYF,TGCGCCAGCAGCCCGACAGGGGGCACCTACGAGCAGTACTTC